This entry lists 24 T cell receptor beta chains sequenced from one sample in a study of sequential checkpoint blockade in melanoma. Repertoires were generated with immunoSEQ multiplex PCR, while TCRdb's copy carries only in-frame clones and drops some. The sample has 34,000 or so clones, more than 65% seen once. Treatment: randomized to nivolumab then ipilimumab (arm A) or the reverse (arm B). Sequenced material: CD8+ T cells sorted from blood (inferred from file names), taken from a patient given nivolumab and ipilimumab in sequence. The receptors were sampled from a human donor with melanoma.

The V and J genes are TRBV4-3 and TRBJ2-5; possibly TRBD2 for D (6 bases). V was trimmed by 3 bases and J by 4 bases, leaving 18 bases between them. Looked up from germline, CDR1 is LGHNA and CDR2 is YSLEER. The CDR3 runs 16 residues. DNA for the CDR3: TGCGCCAGCAGCCAGACTTGGGACTCAGGAAGAGAGACCCAGTACTTC. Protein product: CASSQTWDSGRETQYF.

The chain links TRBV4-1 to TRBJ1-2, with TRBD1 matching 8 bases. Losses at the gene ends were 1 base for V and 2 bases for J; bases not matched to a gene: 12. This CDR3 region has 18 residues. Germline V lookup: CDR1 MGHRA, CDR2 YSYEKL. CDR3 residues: CASSQVSGGQTENYGYTF. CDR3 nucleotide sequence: TGCGCCAGCAGCCAAGTTTCAGGGGGCCAGACCGAAAACTATGGCTACACCTTC.

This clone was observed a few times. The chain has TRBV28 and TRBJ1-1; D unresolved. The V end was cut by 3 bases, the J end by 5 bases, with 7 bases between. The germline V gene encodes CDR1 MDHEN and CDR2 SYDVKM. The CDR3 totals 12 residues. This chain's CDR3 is CASSFSQTEAFF. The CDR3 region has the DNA TGTGCCAGCAGTTTTAGCCAGACTGAAGCTTTCTTT.

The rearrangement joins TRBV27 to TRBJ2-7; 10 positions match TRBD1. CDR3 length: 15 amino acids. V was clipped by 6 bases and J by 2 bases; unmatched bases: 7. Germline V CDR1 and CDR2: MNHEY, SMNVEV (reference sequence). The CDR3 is CASSDGTGAPYEQYF. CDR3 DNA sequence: TGTGCCAGCAGCGACGGGACAGGGGCCCCCTACGAGCAGTACTTC.

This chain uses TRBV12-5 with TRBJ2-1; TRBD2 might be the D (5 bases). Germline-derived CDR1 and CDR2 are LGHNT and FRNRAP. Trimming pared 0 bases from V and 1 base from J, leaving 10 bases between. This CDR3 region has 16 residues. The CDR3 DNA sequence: TGTGCTAGTGGTTTGGTGAGGGTGGGTTCCTACAATGAGCAGTTCTTC. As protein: CASGLVRVGSYNEQFF.

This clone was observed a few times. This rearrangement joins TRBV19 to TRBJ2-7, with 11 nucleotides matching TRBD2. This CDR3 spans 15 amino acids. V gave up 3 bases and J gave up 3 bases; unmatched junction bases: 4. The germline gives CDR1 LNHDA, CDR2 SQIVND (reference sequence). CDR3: CASSIFLAGGYEQYF. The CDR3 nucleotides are TGTGCCAGTAGTATCTTCCTAGCGGGAGGCTACGAGCAGTACTTC.

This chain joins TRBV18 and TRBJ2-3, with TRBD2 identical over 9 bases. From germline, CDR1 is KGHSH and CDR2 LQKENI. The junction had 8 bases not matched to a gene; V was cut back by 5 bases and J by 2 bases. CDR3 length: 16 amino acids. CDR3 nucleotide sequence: TGTGCCAGCTCATATAGCGGGAGTTTCCCCACAGATACGCAGTATTTT. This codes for CASSYSGSFPTDTQYF.

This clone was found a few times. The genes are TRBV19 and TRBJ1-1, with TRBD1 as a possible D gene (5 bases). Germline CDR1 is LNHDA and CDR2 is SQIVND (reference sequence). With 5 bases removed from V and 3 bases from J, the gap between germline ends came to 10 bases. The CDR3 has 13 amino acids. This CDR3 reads CASSQGPYTEAFF. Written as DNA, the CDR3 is TGTGCCAGTAGTCAGGGTCCGTACACTGAAGCTTTCTTT.

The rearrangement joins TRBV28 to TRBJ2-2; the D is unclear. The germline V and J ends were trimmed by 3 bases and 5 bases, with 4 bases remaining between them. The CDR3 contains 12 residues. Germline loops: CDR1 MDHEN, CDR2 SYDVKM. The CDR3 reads CASSFLTGELFF. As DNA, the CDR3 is TGTGCCAGCAGTTTTCTTACCGGGGAGCTGTTTTTT.

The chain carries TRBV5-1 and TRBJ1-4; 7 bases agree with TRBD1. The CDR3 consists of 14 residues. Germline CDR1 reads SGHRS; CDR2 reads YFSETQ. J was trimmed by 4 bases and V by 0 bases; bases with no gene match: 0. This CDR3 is CASSLGQGNEKLFF. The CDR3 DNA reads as TGCGCCAGCAGCTTGGGACAGGGTAATGAAAAACTGTTTTTT.

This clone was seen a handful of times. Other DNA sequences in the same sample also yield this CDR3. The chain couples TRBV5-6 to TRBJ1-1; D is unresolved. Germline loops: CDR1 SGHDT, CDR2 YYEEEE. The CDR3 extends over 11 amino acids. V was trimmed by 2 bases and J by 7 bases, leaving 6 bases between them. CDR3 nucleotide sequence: TGTGCCAGCAGCTTAGCACGTGAAGCTTTCTTT. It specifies CASSLAREAFF.

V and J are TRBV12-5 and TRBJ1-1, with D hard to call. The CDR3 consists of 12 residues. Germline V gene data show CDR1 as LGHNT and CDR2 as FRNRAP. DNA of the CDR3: TGTGCCCTGAGGGCCGGGAACACTGAAGCTTTCTTT. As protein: CALRAGNTEAFF.

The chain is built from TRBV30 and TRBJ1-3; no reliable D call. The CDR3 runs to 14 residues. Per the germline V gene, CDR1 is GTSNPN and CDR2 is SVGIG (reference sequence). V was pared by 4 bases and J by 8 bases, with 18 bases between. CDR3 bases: TGTGCCTGGAATTCCGTTCGACGCGGGGACACCATATATTTT. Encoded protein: CAWNSVRRGDTIYF. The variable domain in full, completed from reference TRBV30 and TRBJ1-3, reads SQTIHQWPATLVQPVGSPLSLECTVEGTSNPNLYWYRQAAGRGLQLLFYSVGIGQISSEVPQNLSASRPQDRQFILSSKKLLLSDSGFYLCAWNSVRRGDTIYFGEGSWLTVV.

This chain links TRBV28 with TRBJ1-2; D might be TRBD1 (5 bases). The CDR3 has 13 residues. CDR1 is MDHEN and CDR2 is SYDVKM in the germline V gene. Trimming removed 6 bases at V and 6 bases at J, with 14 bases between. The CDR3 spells CASRYQGGDGYTF. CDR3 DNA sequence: TGTGCCAGCAGGTACCAGGGTGGTGATGGCTACACCTTC.

The DNA for the CDR3 is TGTGCCAGCAGCCCCGGAGGGAACACTGAAGCTTTCTTT. Translated, it gives CASSPGGNTEAFF. The chain combines TRBV13 with TRBJ1-1; D gene ambiguous. The V end was cut by 5 bases, the J end by 1 base, with 8 bases between. Germline CDR1 PRHDT, CDR2 FYEKMQ (reference sequence). The CDR3 contains 13 residues.

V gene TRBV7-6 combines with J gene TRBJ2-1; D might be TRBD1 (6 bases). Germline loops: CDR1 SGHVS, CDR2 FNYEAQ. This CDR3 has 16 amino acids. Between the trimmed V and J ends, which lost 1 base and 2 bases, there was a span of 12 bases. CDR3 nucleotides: TGTGCCAGCAGCTTAGAGGGGCAGGGGACCTACAATGAGCAGTTCTTC. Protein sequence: CASSLEGQGTYNEQFF.

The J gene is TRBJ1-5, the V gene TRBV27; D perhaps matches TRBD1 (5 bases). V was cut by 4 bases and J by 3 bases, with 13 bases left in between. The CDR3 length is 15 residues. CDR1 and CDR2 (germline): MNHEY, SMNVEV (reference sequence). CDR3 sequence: CASSYGQGYNQPQHF. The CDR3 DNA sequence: TGTGCCAGCAGTTATGGGCAGGGTTACAATCAGCCCCAGCATTTT.

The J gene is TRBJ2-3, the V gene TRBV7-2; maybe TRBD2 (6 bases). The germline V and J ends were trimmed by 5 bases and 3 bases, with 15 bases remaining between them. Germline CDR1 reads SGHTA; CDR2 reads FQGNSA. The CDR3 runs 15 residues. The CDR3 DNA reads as TGTGCCAGCAGCCTTATAGCGGTGAGGACAGATACGCAGTATTTT. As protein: CASSLIAVRTDTQYF.

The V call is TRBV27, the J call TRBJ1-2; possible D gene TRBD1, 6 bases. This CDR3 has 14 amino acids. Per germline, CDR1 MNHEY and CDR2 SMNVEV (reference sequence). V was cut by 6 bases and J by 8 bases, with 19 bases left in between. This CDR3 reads CASSNQRGAGGYTF. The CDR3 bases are TGTGCCAGCAGCAACCAGCGGGGGGCAGGAGGCTACACCTTC.

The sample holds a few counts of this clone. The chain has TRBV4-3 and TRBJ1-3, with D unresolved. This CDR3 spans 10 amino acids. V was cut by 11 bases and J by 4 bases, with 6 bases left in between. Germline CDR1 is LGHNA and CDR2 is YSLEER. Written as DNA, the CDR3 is TGCGCCGAGTCCGGAAACACCATATATTTT. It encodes CAESGNTIYF.

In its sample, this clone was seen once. The CDR3 sequence: CASSYGQGVLYEQYF. The DNA for the CDR3 is TGCGCCAGCAGCTATGGACAGGGGGTGCTCTACGAGCAGTACTTC. V gene TRBV5-1 combines with J gene TRBJ2-7; 10 positions match TRBD1. The germline V gene has CDR1 SGHRS and CDR2 YFSETQ. This CDR3 has 15 residues. Trimming removed 3 bases from V and 3 bases from J; junction bases left unmatched: 6.

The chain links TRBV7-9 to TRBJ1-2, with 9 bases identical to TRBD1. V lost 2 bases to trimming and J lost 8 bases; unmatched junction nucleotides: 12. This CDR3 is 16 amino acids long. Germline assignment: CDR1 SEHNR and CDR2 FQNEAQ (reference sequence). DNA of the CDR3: TGTGCCAGCAGCTTACCCCTCCTACAGGGGGCAGGCGGCTACACCTTC. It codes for CASSLPLLQGAGGYTF.

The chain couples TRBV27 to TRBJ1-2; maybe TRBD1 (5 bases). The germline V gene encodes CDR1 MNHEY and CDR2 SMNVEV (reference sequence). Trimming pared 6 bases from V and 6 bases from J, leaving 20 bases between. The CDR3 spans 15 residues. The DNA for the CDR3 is TGTGCCAGCAGCCAAGTCAACAACCCGGGGGATGGCTACACCTTC. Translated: CASSQVNNPGDGYTF.

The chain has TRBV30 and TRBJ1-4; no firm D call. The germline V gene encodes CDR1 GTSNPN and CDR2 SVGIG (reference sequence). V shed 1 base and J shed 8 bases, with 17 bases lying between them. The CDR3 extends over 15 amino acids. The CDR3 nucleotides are TGTGCCTGGAGTGGGGCCCGGGAAGGCAGAGAAAAACTGTTTTTT. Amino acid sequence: CAWSGAREGREKLFF. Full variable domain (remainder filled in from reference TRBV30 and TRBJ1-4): SQTIHQWPATLVQPVGSPLSLECTVEGTSNPNLYWYRQAAGRGLQLLFYSVGIGQISSEVPQNLSASRPQDRQFILSSKKLLLSDSGFYLCAWSGAREGREKLFFGSGTQLSVL.